This T cell receptor beta chain derives from a study of cytotoxic CD8 clonotypes in ibrutinib-treated CLL (dated by TCRdb to the early 2020s). Background on the whole study: The cohort was composed of ten to eleven relapsed/refractory and about 15 treatment-naive patients; IGHV unmutated status was identified in 17 patients. Partial responses were observed in about 25 patients and complete responses in 2; after a median follow-up of about 69 months, remission was maintained in 15 or so patients and progression was observed in 12. Response samples were taken after a median of roughly a year on treatment, ranging from about 6 to 40 months. Every remission and progressive disease sample was obtained while ibrutinib was still being received by the patients. Cryopreserved peripheral blood mononuclear cells were collected at three points: before therapy, at response, and at either sustained remission or disease progression. Samples averaged approximately 260,000 productive templates and 80,000 to 100,000 productive rearrangements. Of the approximately 87 participants in the trial, 20 to 30 had longitudinal samples available.

Concerning this clone itself: This clone's antigen is unknown. Per-base quality was not reported, and no clone a single base away is much larger than it.

The time point label here, explained by the study, means: eleven to twelve months on ibrutinib. For TCR beta library preparation, approximately 2 micrograms of genomic DNA were isolated from cryopreserved PBMCs. Longitudinal blood samples from CLL patients receiving ibrutinib monotherapy were subjected to high-throughput TCR beta sequencing. The patients took part in an open-label, single-center phase 2 trial of ibrutinib monotherapy. Beyond this particular receptor, the publication reports: Baseline clonality exceeded that of age-matched healthy donors and correlated strongly with circulating CD8+ T-cell counts. Public clonotypes were rare and either shrank or stayed stable during treatment, and the rise in clonality at ibrutinib response reflected expansion of private clonotypes. Sampling times were not matched between patients in sustained remission and patients whose disease was progressing, and lymph node repertoires were not examined. Clonality rose at ibrutinib response, remained stable during sustained remission, and dropped back toward baseline at progression.

On a MiSeq, deep resolution sequencing aimed for a depth between 1 in 1 million and 1 in 200,000 T cells, with each clonotype covered 10x on average. The immunoSEQ hsTCRB Kit was used to generate the TCR beta libraries. As for how the authors treated the data: The data were analyzed with ImmunoSEQ Analyzer and ImmunoSEQ Data Assistant, and V, D and J gene assignments followed IMGT definitions. Clonality, with values ranging from 0 to 1, was calculated as one minus the normalized Shannon entropy of productive rearrangement frequencies. Public clonotype analysis was restricted to overrepresented clonotypes comprising at least 0.05% of each patient's repertoire. About a dozen repertoires from age-matched healthy donors, obtained from immuneACCESS, served as clonality controls. TCRdb holds this immuneACCESS table with in-frame rearrangements only. Some clones are missing; in checked studies, unresolved V genes explain under half, and the rest has no known cause. V and J calls and clone size are as listed in that table; D and trimming were resolved from the DNA. The sample includes 200,000 or so clones, with 79% observed a single time. The ten largest clones capture approximately 10% of the sample.

The junction shows trimming of 6 bases on V and 8 bases on J, plus 8 bases between the germline ends. There are 11 amino acids in the CDR3, from cysteine to phenylalanine inclusive. Only the CDR3 region is kept as DNA, spanning 33 bases read in frame from base 1. The germline V gene supplies CDR1 SNHLY and CDR2 FYNNEI. Recombination connected TRBV2 to TRBJ2-1; no D gene can be assigned with confidence. This receptor was taken from a human donor with chronic lymphocytic leukemia. Sequencing used PBMCs, obtained after 12 months of ibrutinib treatment. In nucleotide form, the sequence is TGTGCCAGCAGGGGCGCGGATGAGCAGTTCTTC. Translation gives CASRGADEQFF.